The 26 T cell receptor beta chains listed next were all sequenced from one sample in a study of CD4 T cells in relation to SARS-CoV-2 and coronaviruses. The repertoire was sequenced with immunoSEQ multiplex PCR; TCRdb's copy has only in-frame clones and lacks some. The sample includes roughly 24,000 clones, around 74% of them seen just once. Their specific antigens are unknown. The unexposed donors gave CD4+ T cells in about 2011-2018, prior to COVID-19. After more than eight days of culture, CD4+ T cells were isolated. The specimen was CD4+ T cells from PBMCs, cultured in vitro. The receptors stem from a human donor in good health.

The CDR3 spells CASSSAYEQYF. CDR3 nucleotide sequence: TGTGCCAGCTCATCCGCCTACGAGCAGTACTTC. This chain connects TRBV18 to TRBJ2-7; D ambiguous. V lost 5 bases and J lost 2, with 4 bases in between. Germline CDR1 reads KGHSH; CDR2 reads LQKENI. CDR3 size: 11 residues. Filled out from reference TRBV18 and TRBJ2-7, the complete variable domain reads NAGVMQNPRHLVRRRGQEARLRCSPMKGHSHVYWYRQLPEEGLKFMVYLQKENIIDESGMPKERFSAEFPKEGPSILRIQQVVRGDSAAYFCASSSAYEQYFGPGTRLTVT.

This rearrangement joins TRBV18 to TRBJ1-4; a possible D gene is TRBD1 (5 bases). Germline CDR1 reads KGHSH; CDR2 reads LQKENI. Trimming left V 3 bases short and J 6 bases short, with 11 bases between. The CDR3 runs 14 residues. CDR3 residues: CASSPRGGYEKLFF. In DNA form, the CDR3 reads TGTGCCAGCTCACCGCGGGGGGGATATGAAAAACTGTTTTTT.

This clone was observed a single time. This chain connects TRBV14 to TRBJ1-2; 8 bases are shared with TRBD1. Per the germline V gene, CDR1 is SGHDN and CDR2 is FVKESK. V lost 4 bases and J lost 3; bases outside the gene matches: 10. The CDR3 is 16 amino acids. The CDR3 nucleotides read TGTGCCAGCAGCCCCCAAACAGGACAGGGTTACTATGGCTACACCTTC. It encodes CASSPQTGQGYYGYTF.

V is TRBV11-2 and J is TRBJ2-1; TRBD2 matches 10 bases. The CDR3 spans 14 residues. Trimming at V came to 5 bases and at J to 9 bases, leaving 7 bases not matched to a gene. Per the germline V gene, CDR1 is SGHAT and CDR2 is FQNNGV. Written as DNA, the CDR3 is TGTGCCAGCAGCCGAATAGCGGGAGGAGGTGAGCAGTTCTTC. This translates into CASSRIAGGGEQFF.

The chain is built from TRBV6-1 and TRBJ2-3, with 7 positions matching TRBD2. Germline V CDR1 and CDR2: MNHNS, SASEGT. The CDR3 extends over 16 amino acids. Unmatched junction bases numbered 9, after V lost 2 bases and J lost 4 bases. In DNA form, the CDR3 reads TGTGCCAGCAGTGAAAGTGGCGGGAGTCCGGCAGATACGCAGTATTTT. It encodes CASSESGGSPADTQYF.

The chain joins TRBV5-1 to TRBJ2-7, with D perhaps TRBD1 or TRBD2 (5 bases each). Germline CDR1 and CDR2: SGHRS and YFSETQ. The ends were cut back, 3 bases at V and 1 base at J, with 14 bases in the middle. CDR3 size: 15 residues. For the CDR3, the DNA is TGCGCCAGCAGCTGGGGGACGGCTGAGTCCTACGAGCAGTACTTC. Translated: CASSWGTAESYEQYF.

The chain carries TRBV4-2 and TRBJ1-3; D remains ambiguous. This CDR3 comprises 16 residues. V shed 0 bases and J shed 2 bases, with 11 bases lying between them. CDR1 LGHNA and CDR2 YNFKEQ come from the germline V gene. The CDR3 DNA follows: TGTGCCAGCAGCCAAGATTTGGATATACCTGGAAACACCATATATTTT. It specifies CASSQDLDIPGNTIYF.

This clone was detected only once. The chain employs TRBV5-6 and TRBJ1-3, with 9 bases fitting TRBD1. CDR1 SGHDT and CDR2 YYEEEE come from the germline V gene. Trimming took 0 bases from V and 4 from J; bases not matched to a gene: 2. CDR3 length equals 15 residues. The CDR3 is CASSLDRGPGNTIYF. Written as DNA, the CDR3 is TGTGCCAGCAGCTTGGACAGGGGGCCCGGAAACACCATATATTTT.

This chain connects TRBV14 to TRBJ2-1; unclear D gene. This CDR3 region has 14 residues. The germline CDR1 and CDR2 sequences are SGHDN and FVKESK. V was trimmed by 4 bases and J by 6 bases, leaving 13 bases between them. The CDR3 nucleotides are TGTGCCAGCAGCCTCCAATTAGGCCCCAATGAGCAGTTCTTC. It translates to CASSLQLGPNEQFF. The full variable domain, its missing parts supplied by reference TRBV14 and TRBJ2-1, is EAGVTQFPSHSVIEKGQTVTLRCDPISGHDNLYWYRRVMGKEIKFLLHFVKESKQDESGMPNNRFLAERTGGTYSTLKVQPAELEDSGVYFCASSLQLGPNEQFFGPGTRLTVL.

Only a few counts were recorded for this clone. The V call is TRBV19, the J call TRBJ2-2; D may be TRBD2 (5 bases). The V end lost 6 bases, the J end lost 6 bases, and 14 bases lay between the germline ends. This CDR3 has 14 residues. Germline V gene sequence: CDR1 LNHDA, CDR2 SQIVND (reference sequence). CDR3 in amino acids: CASRPSSVAGELFF. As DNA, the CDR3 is TGTGCCAGTAGGCCTAGCAGCGTCGCCGGGGAGCTGTTTTTT.

This CDR3 reads CASSQEGSRGSLGGYTF. The CDR3 coding sequence is TGTGCCAGCAGCCAAGAAGGGAGCAGGGGATCCCTTGGAGGCTACACCTTC. This chain links TRBV3-1 (or the pseudogene TRBV3-2) with TRBJ1-2, with a weak D call TRBD1 (6 bases). The CDR3 has 17 amino acids. V lost 0 bases and J lost 8, with 22 bases in between. Looked up from germline, CDR1 is LGHDT and CDR2 is YNNKEL (reference sequence).

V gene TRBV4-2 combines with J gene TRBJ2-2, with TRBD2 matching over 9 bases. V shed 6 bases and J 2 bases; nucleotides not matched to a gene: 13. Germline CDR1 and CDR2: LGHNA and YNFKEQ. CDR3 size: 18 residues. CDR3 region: CASSPGLASTRNTGELFF. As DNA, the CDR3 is TGTGCCAGCAGTCCGGGACTAGCTTCTACACGTAACACCGGGGAGCTGTTTTTT.

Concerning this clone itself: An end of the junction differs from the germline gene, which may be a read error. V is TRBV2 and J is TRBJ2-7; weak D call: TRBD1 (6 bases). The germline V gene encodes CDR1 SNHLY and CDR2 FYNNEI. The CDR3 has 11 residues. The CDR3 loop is CASSTGYGQYF. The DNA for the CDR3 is TGTGCCAGCAGTACAGGGTACGGGCAGTACTTC.

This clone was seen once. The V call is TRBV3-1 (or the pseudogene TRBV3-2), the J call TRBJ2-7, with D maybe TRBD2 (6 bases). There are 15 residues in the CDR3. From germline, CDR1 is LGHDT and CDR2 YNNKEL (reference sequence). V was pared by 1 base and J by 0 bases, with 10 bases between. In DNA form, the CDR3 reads TGTGCCAGCAGCCAAGTTGACGGGGGCTCCTACGAGCAGTACTTC. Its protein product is CASSQVDGGSYEQYF.

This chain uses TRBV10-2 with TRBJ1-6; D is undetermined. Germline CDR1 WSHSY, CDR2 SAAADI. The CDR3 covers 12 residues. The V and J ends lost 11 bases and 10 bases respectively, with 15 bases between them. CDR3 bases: TGCGCCTCGGGGTCCCCCGGGTCACCCCTCCACTTT. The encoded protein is CASGSPGSPLHF.

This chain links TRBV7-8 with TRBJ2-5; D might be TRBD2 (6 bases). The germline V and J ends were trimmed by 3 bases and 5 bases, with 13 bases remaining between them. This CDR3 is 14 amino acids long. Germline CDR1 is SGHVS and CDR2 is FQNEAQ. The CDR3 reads CASSFPGLGETQYF. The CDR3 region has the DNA TGTGCCAGCAGCTTCCCGGGACTTGGGGAGACCCAGTACTTC.

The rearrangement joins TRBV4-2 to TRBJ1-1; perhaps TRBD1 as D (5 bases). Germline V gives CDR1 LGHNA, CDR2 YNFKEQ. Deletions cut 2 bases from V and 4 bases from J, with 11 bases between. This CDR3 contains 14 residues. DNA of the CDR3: TGTGCCAGCAGCCAACCAGCAGGGCCCACTGAAGCTTTCTTT. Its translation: CASSQPAGPTEAFF.

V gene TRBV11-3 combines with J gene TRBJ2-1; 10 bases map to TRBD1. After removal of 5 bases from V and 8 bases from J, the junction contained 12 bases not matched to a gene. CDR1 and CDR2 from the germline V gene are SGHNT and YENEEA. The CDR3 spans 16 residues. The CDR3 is CASSDRDRGHPDEQFF. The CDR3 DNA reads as TGTGCCAGCAGCGACAGGGACAGGGGCCATCCGGATGAGCAGTTCTTC.

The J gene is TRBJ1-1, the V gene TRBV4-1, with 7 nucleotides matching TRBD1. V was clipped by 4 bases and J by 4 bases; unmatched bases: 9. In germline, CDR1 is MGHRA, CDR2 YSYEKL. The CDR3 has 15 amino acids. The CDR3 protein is CASSRGTGTVTEAFF. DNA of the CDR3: TGCGCCAGCAGCCGAGGCACCGGGACAGTCACTGAAGCTTTCTTT.

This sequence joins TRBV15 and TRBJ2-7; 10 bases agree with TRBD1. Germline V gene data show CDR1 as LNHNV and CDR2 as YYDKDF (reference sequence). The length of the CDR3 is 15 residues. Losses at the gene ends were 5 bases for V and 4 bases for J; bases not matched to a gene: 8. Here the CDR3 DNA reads TGTGCCACCAGCCGTCAACAGGGACAGGGGTACGAGCAGTACTTC. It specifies CATSRQQGQGYEQYF.

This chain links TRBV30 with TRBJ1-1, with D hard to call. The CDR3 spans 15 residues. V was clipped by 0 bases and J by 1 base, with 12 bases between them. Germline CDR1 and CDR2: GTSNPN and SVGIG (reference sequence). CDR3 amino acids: CAWSVSATRNTEAFF. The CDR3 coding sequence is TGTGCCTGGAGTGTAAGCGCCACTAGGAACACTGAAGCTTTCTTT.

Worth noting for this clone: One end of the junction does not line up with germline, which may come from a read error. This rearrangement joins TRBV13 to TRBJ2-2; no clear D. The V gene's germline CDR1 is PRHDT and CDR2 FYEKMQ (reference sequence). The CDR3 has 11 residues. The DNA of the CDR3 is TGTGCCAGCACGAAAACCGGGGAGCTGTTTTTT. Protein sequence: CASTKTGELFF.

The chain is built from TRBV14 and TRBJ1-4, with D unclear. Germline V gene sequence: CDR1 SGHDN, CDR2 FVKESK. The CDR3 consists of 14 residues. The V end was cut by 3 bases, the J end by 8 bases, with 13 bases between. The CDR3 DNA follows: TGTGCCAGCAGCCATGGATCCGGTTACGAAAAACTGTTTTTT. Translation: CASSHGSGYEKLFF.

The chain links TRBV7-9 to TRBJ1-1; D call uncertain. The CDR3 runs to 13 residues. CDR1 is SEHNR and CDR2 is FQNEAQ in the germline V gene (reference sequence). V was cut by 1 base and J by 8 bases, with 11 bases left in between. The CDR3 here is CASSLVGISEAFF. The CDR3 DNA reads TGTGCCAGCAGCTTAGTCGGTATTTCCGAAGCTTTCTTT.

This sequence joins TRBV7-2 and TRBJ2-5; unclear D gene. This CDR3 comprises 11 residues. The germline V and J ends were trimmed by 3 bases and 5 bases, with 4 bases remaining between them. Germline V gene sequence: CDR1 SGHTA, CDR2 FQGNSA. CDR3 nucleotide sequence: TGTGCCAGCAGCTTTAGGGAGACCCAGTACTTC. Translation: CASSFRETQYF.

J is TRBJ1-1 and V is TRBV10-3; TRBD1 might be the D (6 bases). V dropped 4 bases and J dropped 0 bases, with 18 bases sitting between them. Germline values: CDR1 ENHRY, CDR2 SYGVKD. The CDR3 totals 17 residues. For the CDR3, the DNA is TGTGCCATCAGTGGGCCACAGGGCTCCCTCATGAACACTGAAGCTTTCTTT. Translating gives CAISGPQGSLMNTEAFF.